Presented here are 21 T cell receptor beta chains from one specimen sequenced in a study of T cell repertoires in cytomegalovirus infection. TCRdb processed the reads anew with MiXCR; each CDR3 protein has one entry. The sample lists around 340,000 distinct CDR3 sequences; 25% to 35% were seen once. The antigens for these receptors are not known. The input for sequencing was cultured PBMCs, taken from culture after CMV antigen stimulation. The receptors come from a human donor in good health (CMV status not recorded). Some clones in this sample may be carry-over from other donors' samples.

The V call is TRBV27, the J call TRBJ2-2; a possible D gene is TRBD2 (5 bases). Trimming stripped 4 bases from V and 7 bases from J, with 19 bases between. Germline lookup yields CDR1 MNHEY and CDR2 SMNVEV (reference sequence). This CDR3 is 16 amino acids long. The CDR3 region is CASSSSLADTHGELFF. The CDR3 DNA sequence: TGTGCCAGCAGTTCCAGCCTAGCTGATACCCACGGGGAGCTGTTTTTT.

J is TRBJ1-4 and V is TRBV5-1; D perhaps matches TRBD1 (5 bases). Germline-derived CDR1 and CDR2 are SGHRS and YFSETQ. This CDR3 has 16 residues. The V end was cut by 1 base, the J end by 5 bases, with 15 bases between. The CDR3 sequence is CASSLLGRAANEKLFF. The CDR3 DNA sequence: TGCGCCAGCAGCTTGCTAGGCAGGGCGGCGAATGAAAAACTGTTTTTT.

V and J are TRBV6-6 and TRBJ1-1; no clear D. V was cut by 6 bases and J by 4 bases, with 12 bases left in between. CDR1 and CDR2 (germline): MNHNY, SVGAGI (reference sequence). The CDR3 is 13 amino acids. The CDR3 reads CASSGPGVTEAFF. CDR3 DNA sequence: TGTGCCAGCAGCGGACCTGGGGTCACTGAAGCTTTCTTT.

This clonotype was seen only a few times. V gene TRBV5-4 combines with J gene TRBJ2-7; 7 bases match TRBD1. The CDR3 loop spans 15 amino acids. Germline V lookup: CDR1 SGHNT, CDR2 YYREEE (reference sequence). Trimming removed 4 bases from V and 2 bases from J; junction bases left unmatched: 9. CDR3 sequence reads: CASSPGTVDPYEQYF. The CDR3 DNA reads as TGTGCCAGCAGCCCCGGGACAGTAGATCCCTACGAGCAGTACTTC.

The V and J genes are TRBV7-3 and TRBJ1-2, with TRBD1 matching over 9 bases. Germline CDR1 is SGHTA and CDR2 is FQGTGA. The CDR3 is 14 amino acids. The junction had 6 bases not matched to a gene; V was cut back by 5 bases and J by 5 bases. The CDR3 nucleotides are TGTGCCAGCAGCGCCCGGGACAGGGCATATGGCTACACCTTC. This codes for CASSARDRAYGYTF.

This clonotype was recorded a few times. V is TRBV6-1 and J is TRBJ1-6; TRBD1 aligns across 8 bases. CDR1 MNHNS and CDR2 SASEGT come from the germline V gene. The CDR3 has 13 residues. J was trimmed by 9 bases and V by 9 bases; bases with no gene match: 7. CDR3 coding DNA: TGTGCCAGTTACAGGGGGGCGAGTTCACCCCTCCACTTT. It translates to CASYRGASSPLHF.

This clonotype was observed many times. The rearrangement links TRBV7-2 to TRBJ1-1; maybe TRBD1 (6 bases). Germline CDR1 SGHTA, CDR2 FQGNSA. V was pared by 6 bases and J by 4 bases, with 12 bases between. This CDR3 comprises 13 residues. CDR3 sequence (DNA): TGTGCCAGCAGTCCCGACAGGATCACTGAAGCTTTCTTT. It codes for CASSPDRITEAFF.

This clonotype was picked up many times. The chain recombines TRBV7-2 with TRBJ1-5; D is undetermined. Germline CDR1 and CDR2: SGHTA and FQGNSA. Trimming left V 0 bases short and J 4 bases short, with 7 bases between. The CDR3 is made up of 14 amino acids. The CDR3: CASSLAPINQPQHF. As DNA, the CDR3 is TGTGCCAGCAGCTTAGCCCCGATAAATCAGCCCCAGCATTTT.

Only a few counts were recorded for this clonotype. This chain's CDR3 is CASSFGLAWNEQYF. CDR3 bases: TGTGCCAGCAGCTTCGGACTAGCGTGGAACGAGCAGTACTTC. This chain connects TRBV7-2 to TRBJ2-7; 9 nucleotides align to TRBD2. CDR3 length equals 14 residues. Trimming at V came to 3 bases and at J to 5 bases, leaving 5 bases not matched to a gene. Germline CDR1 SGHTA, CDR2 FQGNSA. Complete variable domain (other parts from reference TRBV7-2 and TRBJ2-7): GAGVSQSPSNKVTEKGKDVELRCDPISGHTALYWYRQSLGQGLEFLIYFQGNSAPDKSGLPSDRFSAERTGGSVSTLTIQRTQQEDSAVYLCASSFGLAWNEQYFGPGTRLTVT.

This clonotype showed up just a few times. The J gene is TRBJ2-3, the V gene TRBV5-4; TRBD2 aligns across 11 bases. J lost 6 bases, V lost 2 bases, and 5 bases had no gene match. Germline V CDR1 and CDR2: SGHNT, YYREEE (reference sequence). The CDR3 runs to 15 residues. The CDR3 region has the DNA TGTGCCAGCAGCTTCACTAGCGGGGGAGGGGATACGCAGTATTTT. It codes for CASSFTSGGGDTQYF. The variable domain in full, with the rest retrieved from reference TRBV5-4 and TRBJ2-3, is ETGVTQSPTHLIKTRGQQVTLRCSSQSGHNTVSWYQQALGQGPQFIFQYYREEENGRGNFPPRFSGLQFPNYSSELNVNALELDDSALYLCASSFTSGGGDTQYFGPGTRLTVL.

This clonotype was counted only a few times. J is TRBJ2-7 and V is TRBV7-8; 10 nucleotides match TRBD1. Germline trimming cut 4 bases from V and 3 bases from J; bases unmatched to any gene: 6. Germline-derived CDR1 and CDR2 are SGHVS and FQNEAQ. The CDR3 is made up of 15 amino acids. In nucleotides, the CDR3 is TGTGCCAGCAGCTACGACAGGGGGCGAGGCTACGAGCAGTACTTC. Protein: CASSYDRGRGYEQYF.

The sample holds a few counts of this clonotype. V and J are TRBV15 and TRBJ1-1; D not certain. V dropped 0 bases and J dropped 0 bases, with 5 bases sitting between them. Germline V gives CDR1 LNHNV, CDR2 YYDKDF (reference sequence). The CDR3 has 14 residues. CDR3 residues: CATSRDLLNTEAFF. In DNA, the CDR3 is TGTGCCACCAGCAGAGATCTATTGAACACTGAAGCTTTCTTT.

This clonotype has more than one count but fewer than ten. The chain couples TRBV7-3 to TRBJ1-1, with D unclear. Trimming pared 3 bases from V and 3 bases from J, leaving 8 bases between. The CDR3 covers 13 residues. CDR1 is SGHTA, CDR2 FQGTGA, per germline. CDR3 bases: TGTGCCAGCAGCTTGAAGGGTGACACTGAAGCTTTCTTT. Protein product: CASSLKGDTEAFF.

This clonotype was seen more than once but under ten times. The chain is built from TRBV27 and TRBJ2-7; 7 bases are a match to TRBD1. The CDR3 contains 14 residues. V shed 6 bases and J 0 bases; nucleotides not matched to a gene: 5. Germline CDR1 is MNHEY and CDR2 is SMNVEV (reference sequence). The CDR3 region is CASRGQPNSYEQYF. The CDR3 region has the DNA TGTGCCAGCAGGGGACAGCCCAACTCCTACGAGCAGTACTTC.

There are a few counts of this clonotype. The chain is built from TRBV7-2 and TRBJ1-2; D remains ambiguous. This CDR3 has 13 amino acids. Trimming shortened V by 5 bases and J by 6 bases, and 13 bases separated the two germline ends. Germline V gene data show CDR1 as SGHTA and CDR2 as FQGNSA. The CDR3 DNA is TGTGCCAGCAGCGATGGGCCCGGGGATGGCTACACCTTC. Its translation is CASSDGPGDGYTF.

This clonotype was observed a few times. This chain connects TRBV27 to TRBJ1-6; no clear D. Per the germline V gene, CDR1 is MNHEY and CDR2 is SMNVEV (reference sequence). V lost 0 bases and J 13 bases, leaving 10 bases between the germline ends. The CDR3 consists of 13 residues. The CDR3, as DNA: TGTGCCAGCAGTTTATCCCGGGGTTTTCCCCTCCACTTT. Translated, it gives CASSLSRGFPLHF.

The chain carries TRBV11-2 and TRBJ1-2; D unresolved. The CDR3 loop spans 15 amino acids. Between the trimmed V and J ends, which lost 0 bases and 4 bases, there was a span of 12 bases. From germline, CDR1 is SGHAT and CDR2 FQNNGV. The CDR3 spells CASSLEVGAFYGYTF. The CDR3 nucleotides are TGTGCCAGCAGCTTAGAGGTGGGAGCCTTCTATGGCTACACCTTC.

This chain links TRBV5-1 with TRBJ1-1; D gene ambiguous. The CDR3 runs to 18 residues. V gave up 4 bases and J gave up 4 bases, with 26 bases separating them. The germline gives CDR1 SGHRS, CDR2 YFSETQ. This chain's CDR3 is CASSGRYTTKSGSTEAFF. The CDR3 DNA sequence: TGCGCCAGCAGCGGGAGGTACACCACGAAATCCGGGAGCACTGAAGCTTTCTTT.

This clonotype was detected a few times. The gene calls are TRBV6-2 or TRBV6-3 and TRBJ1-5; 8 positions agree with TRBD1. V lost 6 bases and J lost 6; bases outside the gene matches: 13. This CDR3 comprises 16 residues. Germline assignment: CDR1 MNHEY and CDR2 SVGEGT. The CDR3: CASRDRGSSLGQPQHF. CDR3 coding DNA: TGTGCCAGCAGAGACAGGGGAAGCTCTCTAGGTCAGCCCCAGCATTTT.

This clonotype has just one count. The chain links TRBV2 to TRBJ1-2; 12 nucleotides agree with TRBD1. This CDR3 is built from 13 residues. Trimming removed 5 bases from V and 6 bases from J; junction bases left unmatched: 1. Germline loops: CDR1 SNHLY, CDR2 FYNNEI. CDR3 nucleotide sequence: TGTGCCAGCAGTTGGGACAGGGGGCATGGCTACACCTTC. Translating gives CASSWDRGHGYTF.

At least ten counts were recorded for this clonotype. The rearrangement joins TRBV7-3 to TRBJ2-3, with 7 bases lining up with TRBD2. Germline loops: CDR1 SGHTA, CDR2 FQGTGA. CDR3 length: 15 amino acids. The V and J ends lost 5 bases and 4 bases, in that order; junction bases with no gene match: 9. CDR3 DNA: TGTGCCAGCAGCCGCCTCGGCGCGGGAGCAGATACGCAGTATTTT. Its translation: CASSRLGAGADTQYF.